The entry below describes one T cell receptor beta chain. The antigen is undetermined. This sample was taken from a study of graft-versus-host responses after intestinal transplantation. Study context: Among the recipients, all got anti-thymocyte globulin induction and then tacrolimus and steroids for 2 to 3 years.

This CDR3 contains 14 residues. CDR1 is SGHAT and CDR2 is FQNNGV in the germline V gene. Trimming removed 7 bases from V and 6 bases from J; junction bases left unmatched: 8. Profiled with immunoSEQ multiplex PCR; TCRdb holds only in-frame clones, not every one. Of some 69,000 clones listed, 92% were seen once; the top ten hold 6.5% to 7%. Study results and caveats: Recipient bone marrow held GvH clones, some seen earlier in ileum or blood. High graft-versus-host to host-versus-graft clonal ratios were found in allografts of patients who had graft-donor T cell macrochimerism.

V usage is TRBV11-2 and J usage is TRBJ2-3; TRBD2 agrees at 9 bases. The starting material was bone marrow, obtained approximately 740 days after intestinal transplantation. This clonotype was sampled from a human patient who received an intestinal transplant, so some T cells may come from the graft donor. CDR3 sequence (DNA): TGTGCCAGCAACATACTTGGACTAGCGGATACGCAGTATTTT. It yields the protein CASNILGLADTQYF.